A selection of T cell receptor beta chains follows, all from one sample in a study of graft-versus-host responses after intestinal transplantation. The repertoire was sequenced with immunoSEQ multiplex PCR; TCRdb's copy has only in-frame clones and lacks some. Among 7,000 or so clones, around 22% were seen once, and the ten largest hold 6% to 6.5%. This specimen consisted of alloreactive CD8+ T cells from a mixed lymphocyte reaction culture, obtained before transplantation. The receptor source for this set is a human patient who was an organ donor for intestinal transplantation. Both conserved end residues are part of each CDR3. The D gene is left open where the match is weak. Rows give clone size only sometimes, using once, few, many, or a class for an expanded clone.

cdr3_aa	cdr3_nt	j_call	clone_size	d_call	v_call
CASSLSDRGPPYEQYF	TGTGCCAGCTCACTTTCGGACAGGGGGCCCCCCTACGAGCAGTACTTC	TRBJ2-7	NA	TRBD1	TRBV18
CASSQEPGGTEAFF	TGTGCCAGCAGCCAAGAACCGGGAGGGACTGAAGCTTTCTTT	TRBJ1-1	NA	NA	TRBV4-2
CASSLSDITYEQYF	TGCGCCAGCAGCCTATCGGACATCACCTACGAGCAGTACTTC	TRBJ2-7	NA	NA	TRBV4-1
CASSLGGEQYF	TGTGCCAGCAGTTTAGGGGGCGAGCAGTACTTC	TRBJ2-7	medium-sized	NA	TRBV28
CASGLHLSYEQYF	TGTGCCAGCGGACTTCATCTCTCCTACGAGCAGTACTTC	TRBJ2-7	few	NA	TRBV6-9
CASSPGWTGSYEQYF	TGTGCCAGCAGCCCTGGATGGACAGGGTCCTACGAGCAGTACTTC	TRBJ2-7	NA	TRBD1	TRBV28
CASSFAGATYEQYF	TGTGCCAGCAGTTTCGCAGGGGCAACCTACGAGCAGTACTTC	TRBJ2-7	few	NA	TRBV28
CASSSRGRLLPGTDTQYF	TGTGCCAGCTCTTCGAGGGGGCGATTGTTACCAGGCACAGATACGCAGTATTTT	TRBJ2-3	NA	TRBD1	TRBV28
CASSPDRVGYNEQFF	TGTGCCAGCAGCCCCGACAGGGTAGGCTACAATGAGCAGTTCTTC	TRBJ2-1	NA	TRBD1	TRBV6-9
CATSRERGTSSYEQYF	TGTGCCACCAGCAGAGAAAGGGGAACGTCATCCTACGAGCAGTACTTC	TRBJ2-7	few	NA	TRBV15
CASRLELAYEQYF	TGTGCCAGCAGACTGGAGCTAGCCTACGAGCAGTACTTC	TRBJ2-7	few	NA	TRBV7-3
CASSGSGTGMDEQFF	TGTGCCAGCAGTGGTAGCGGGACGGGAATGGATGAGCAGTTCTTC	TRBJ2-1	few	TRBD2	TRBV7-9
CASSLSRWSYDEQYF	TGTGCCAGCAGTTTAAGCAGGTGGAGTTACGACGAGCAGTACTTC	TRBJ2-7	few	NA	TRBV27
CASSFWRSSYEQYF	TGTGCCAGCAGTTTCTGGCGGAGCTCCTACGAGCAGTACTTC	TRBJ2-7	NA	NA	TRBV27
CASSYSIEGSNQPQHF	TGTGCCAGCAGTTACTCGATAGAGGGTAGCAATCAGCCCCAGCATTTT	TRBJ1-5	large	NA	TRBV6-6
CASSLTTGVTDTQYF	TGTGCCAGCAGCTTAACCACAGGGGTCACAGATACGCAGTATTTT	TRBJ2-3	NA	TRBD1	TRBV7-2
CASSPGLAGGKFYEQYF	TGTGCCAGCAGTCCAGGACTAGCGGGAGGGAAATTTTACGAGCAGTACTTC	TRBJ2-7	few	TRBD2	TRBV28
CASSLTGTSGHEQYF	TGTGCCAGCAGCTTAACGGGTACTAGCGGTCACGAGCAGTACTTC	TRBJ2-7	medium-sized	TRBD2	TRBV7-3
CASSISRRASRWLLREQYF	TGTGCCAGCAGCATAAGCAGAAGAGCGAGTAGATGGCTTCTACGGGAGCAGTACTTC	TRBJ2-7	NA	NA	TRBV7-8
CASSWGLPNEQFF	TGTGCCAGCAGTTGGGGACTACCGAATGAGCAGTTCTTC	TRBJ2-1	NA	TRBD2	TRBV13
CASSIRYSNQPQHF	TGTGCCAGTAGTATCAGGTATAGCAATCAGCCCCAGCATTTT	TRBJ1-5	NA	NA	TRBV19
CASSPLGGGRVEQFF	TGTGCCAGCAGCCCCCTCGGGGGAGGAAGGGTTGAGCAGTTCTTC	TRBJ2-1	few	NA	TRBV7-9
CASSSPSGSTDTQYF	TGTGCCAGCAGCTCCCCTAGCGGGAGCACAGATACGCAGTATTTT	TRBJ2-3	few	TRBD2	TRBV9
CTSRGLAYPMPSTDTQYF	TGCACCAGCAGAGGACTAGCCTACCCCATGCCTAGCACAGATACGCAGTATTTT	TRBJ2-3	few	NA	TRBV1
CASSDSPVAHMNTEAFF	TGTGCCAGCAGTGACTCCCCGGTTGCACACATGAACACTGAAGCTTTCTTT	TRBJ1-1	NA	NA	TRBV6-4
CASSLWDGSLNTEAFF	TGTGCCAGCAGCTTATGGGATGGTTCACTGAACACTGAAGCTTTCTTT	TRBJ1-1	NA	NA	TRBV11-2
CASSLGQGVLPYEQYF	TGTGCCAGCAGCTTGGGACAGGGTGTACTCCCCTACGAGCAGTACTTC	TRBJ2-7	once	TRBD1	TRBV5-5
CASSLSDTQYF	TGTGCCAGCAGCTTATCAGATACGCAGTATTTT	TRBJ2-3	few	NA	TRBV11-2
CASSYGQQAYYGYTF	TGTGCCAGCAGTTACGGACAACAAGCCTACTATGGCTACACCTTC	TRBJ1-2	medium-sized	NA	TRBV6-5
CASSIAGGGINEQFF	TGTGCCAGTAGTATAGCGGGCGGTGGGATCAATGAGCAGTTCTTC	TRBJ2-1	few	NA	TRBV19
CASSQDRAGTDTQYF	TGCGCCAGCAGCCAAGATCGGGCAGGCACAGATACGCAGTATTTT	TRBJ2-3	medium-sized	NA	TRBV4-3
CASSLNPGLAGYEQYF	TGTGCCAGCAGCTTAAACCCGGGACTAGCGGGCTACGAGCAGTACTTC	TRBJ2-7	NA	TRBD2	TRBV5-5
CASSPSDRPYEQYF	TGCGCCAGCAGCCCCTCGGACAGGCCCTACGAGCAGTACTTC	TRBJ2-7	large	TRBD1	TRBV5-1
CASSDVLRAAYEQYF	TGTGCCAGCAGCGATGTCCTCAGGGCGGCCTACGAGCAGTACTTC	TRBJ2-7	NA	NA	TRBV11-1
CASSQGASGTYNEQFF	TGCGCCAGCAGCCAAGGGGCTAGCGGGACCTACAATGAGCAGTTCTTC	TRBJ2-1	NA	TRBD2	TRBV4-1
CATRRTFYSSYEQYF	TGTGCCACCAGGAGGACCTTCTATAGCTCCTACGAGCAGTACTTC	TRBJ2-7	NA	NA	TRBV2
CASSFYRVNTEAFF	TGTGCCAGCAGTTTTTACAGGGTGAACACTGAAGCTTTCTTT	TRBJ1-1	medium-sized	NA	TRBV28
CASSQDGDSNQPQHF	TGCGCCAGCAGCCAAGATGGGGACAGCAATCAGCCCCAGCATTTT	TRBJ1-5	NA	NA	TRBV4-1
CASSYAGPGTEAFF	TGTGCCAGCAGTTACGCAGGGCCGGGGACTGAAGCTTTCTTT	TRBJ1-1	few	NA	TRBV6-9
CASSPIGQFHNEQFF	TGTGCCAGCAGCCCCATTGGACAGTTTCACAATGAGCAGTTCTTC	TRBJ2-1	NA	NA	TRBV11-1
CASSVESGRTSGMPRDQYF	TGTGCCAGCAGCGTAGAGTCGGGTCGGACTAGCGGGATGCCAAGAGACCAGTACTTC	TRBJ2-5	few	TRBD2	TRBV9
CASSYRGDNSPLHF	TGCGCCAGCAGTTATAGGGGGGATAATTCACCCCTCCACTTT	TRBJ1-6	NA	NA	TRBV10-1